The 26 T cell receptor beta chains reported below all come from one sample, sequenced in a study of T cells in tuberculosis. Described time point: new active TB diagnosis, blood taken before or within 7 days of starting treatment. TCRdb's copy holds only in-frame clones and misses some; the assay was immunoSEQ multiplex PCR. The data show 30,000 to 40,000 clones, approximately 93% seen once. The sequences come from PBMCs, collected at tuberculosis diagnosis. Receptor source: an adult with tuberculosis.

V is TRBV28 and J is TRBJ2-7; D possibly corresponds to TRBD1 (5 bases). CDR1 and CDR2 (germline): MDHEN, SYDVKM. CDR3 length: 17 residues. V gave up 0 bases and J gave up 2 bases, with 17 bases separating them. CDR3 region: CASSLWGSAGHTYEQYF. CDR3 in DNA: TGTGCCAGCAGTTTATGGGGTTCGGCAGGGCATACCTACGAGCAGTACTTC.

The chain couples TRBV4-1 to TRBJ2-3; 14 nucleotides align to TRBD2. J lost 7 bases, V lost 6 bases, and 3 bases had no gene match. The CDR3 runs 14 residues. The V gene's germline CDR1 is MGHRA and CDR2 YSYEKL. DNA of the CDR3: TGCGCCAGCAGGACTAGCGGGGGGGGAAATACGCAGTATTTT. Protein product: CASRTSGGGNTQYF.

The rearrangement links TRBV7-2 to TRBJ1-2; 9 bases align to TRBD1. The CDR3 covers 13 residues. The germline V gene has CDR1 SGHTA and CDR2 FQGNSA. The V segment lost 4 bases and the J segment 8 bases; nucleotides outside the gene matches: 5. CDR3 sequence reads: CASSSGQGIGYTF. In nucleotides, the CDR3 is TGTGCCAGCAGCTCCGGACAGGGGATAGGCTACACCTTC. The full variable domain, rest sourced from reference TRBV7-2 and TRBJ1-2, is GAGVSQSPSNKVTEKGKDVELRCDPISGHTALYWYRQSLGQGLEFLIYFQGNSAPDKSGLPSDRFSAERTGGSVSTLTIQRTQQEDSAVYLCASSSGQGIGYTFGSGTRLTVV.

The chain links TRBV7-3 to TRBJ2-3; 8 bases agree with TRBD1. Losses at the gene ends were 5 bases for V and 0 bases for J; bases not matched to a gene: 4. Germline CDR1 is SGHTA and CDR2 is FQGTGA. The CDR3 loop spans 15 amino acids. CDR3 sequence reads: CASSPTGGSTDTQYF. The CDR3 DNA reads as TGTGCCAGCAGCCCAACAGGGGGTAGCACAGATACGCAGTATTTT. Based on the CDR3 plus reference TRBV7-3 and TRBJ2-3, the full variable domain is GAGVSQTPSNKVTEKGKYVELRCDPISGHTALYWYRQSLGQGPEFLIYFQGTGAADDSGLPNDRFFAVRPEGSVSTLKIQRTERGDSAVYLCASSPTGGSTDTQYFGPGTRLTVL.

This chain joins TRBV18 and TRBJ1-4; the match to TRBD1 covers 11 bases. The V gene end was trimmed by 3 bases and the J gene end by 11 bases; junction bases not matched to a gene: 5. This CDR3 has 14 amino acids. Germline V gives CDR1 KGHSH, CDR2 LQKENI. CDR3 in DNA: TGTGCCAGCTCACCGGACAGGGGGCTCGAGAAACTGTTTTTT. It codes for CASSPDRGLEKLFF. The full variable domain, rest sourced from reference TRBV18 and TRBJ1-4, is NAGVMQNPRHLVRRRGQEARLRCSPMKGHSHVYWYRQLPEEGLKFMVYLQKENIIDESGMPKERFSAEFPKEGPSILRIQQVVRGDSAAYFCASSPDRGLEKLFFGSGTQLSVL.

The chain is built from TRBV6-5 and TRBJ2-7, with 8 bases that match TRBD2. Unmatched junction bases numbered 2, after V lost 0 bases and J lost 4 bases. CDR3 size: 14 residues. The germline V gene encodes CDR1 MNHEY and CDR2 SVGAGI. The CDR3 region has the DNA TGTGCCAGCAGTTACTCAGGGACTAGGTACGAGCAGTACTTC. Protein sequence: CASSYSGTRYEQYF.

The chain carries TRBV6-5 and TRBJ1-2, with 9 bases identical to TRBD1. The CDR3 length is 14 residues. In germline, CDR1 is MNHEY, CDR2 SVGAGI. V shed 0 bases, J shed 4 bases, and the junction held 0 bases outside the gene matches. CDR3: CASSYSTGGYGYTF. In nucleotides, the CDR3 is TGTGCCAGCAGTTACTCGACAGGGGGCTATGGCTACACCTTC.

V is TRBV30 and J is TRBJ2-1, with 7 bases that match TRBD1. This CDR3 is 12 amino acids long. With V trimmed by 2 bases and J by 9 bases, 4 bases remained unmatched. Germline V gene data show CDR1 as GTSNPN and CDR2 as SVGIG (reference sequence). The CDR3: CAWSNRGTEQFF. CDR3 nucleotides: TGTGCCTGGAGTAACAGGGGAACTGAGCAGTTCTTC.

The chain is built from TRBV5-6 and TRBJ1-4; tentative D call: TRBD1 (5 bases). The CDR3 spans 13 residues. The V end was cut by 3 bases, the J end by 8 bases, with 11 bases between. Looked up from germline, CDR1 is SGHDT and CDR2 is YYEEEE. The CDR3 loop reads CASSSGSKEKLFF. The DNA for the CDR3 is TGTGCCAGCAGCTCAGGGTCCAAGGAAAAACTGTTTTTT.

The chain employs TRBV2 and TRBJ2-3; D is unresolved. The CDR3 extends over 15 amino acids. CDR1 and CDR2 (germline): SNHLY, FYNNEI. V was shortened by 5 bases and J by 0 bases, with 12 bases between the two germline ends. The CDR3 sequence is CASSLLRTSTDTQYF. The DNA for the CDR3 is TGTGCCAGCAGTTTACTACGAACTAGCACAGATACGCAGTATTTT. Drawing the rest from reference TRBV2 and TRBJ2-3, the complete variable domain is EPEVTQTPSHQVTQMGQEVILRCVPISNHLYFYWYRQILGQKVEFLVSFYNNEISEKSEIFDDQFSVERPDGSNFTLKIRSTKLEDSAMYFCASSLLRTSTDTQYFGPGTRLTVL.

The genes are TRBV6-6 and TRBJ1-1, with D possibly matching TRBD1 (6 bases). The CDR3 runs to 15 residues. Trimming took off 5 bases at V and 0 bases at J, with 13 bases between the two ends. Germline values: CDR1 MNHNY, CDR2 SVGAGI (reference sequence). CDR3 residues: CASSAGQYMNTEAFF. In DNA, the CDR3 is TGTGCCAGCAGTGCCGGACAGTACATGAACACTGAAGCTTTCTTT.

The chain carries TRBV21-1 and TRBJ2-1; the table names TRBD1, a call not compared with the DNA. TRBV21-1 counts as a pseudogene. The CDR3 extends over 21 amino acids. The CDR3 DNA follows: TGTGCCAGCAGCAAAGGGGTTCGGCAGGGGGAACCCAACCCCATATACAATGAGCAGTTCTTC. It specifies CASSKGVRQGEPNPIYNEQFF.

The table lists this clone with a count of one. The chain joins TRBV15 to TRBJ2-5; 8 nucleotides match TRBD1. Per germline, CDR1 LNHNV and CDR2 YYDKDF (reference sequence). The V gene end was trimmed by 5 bases and the J gene end by 2 bases; junction bases not matched to a gene: 7. The CDR3 covers 15 residues. The CDR3 nucleotides read TGTGCCACCAGCGAGGACAGGGCCCCGCAAGAGACCCAGTACTTC. Translation: CATSEDRAPQETQYF.

This chain uses TRBV4-1 with TRBJ2-3; 8 bases fit TRBD2. The J segment lost 4 bases and the V segment lost 4 bases, leaving 4 bases of the junction unmatched. The CDR3 covers 14 residues. Germline V gives CDR1 MGHRA, CDR2 YSYEKL. The CDR3 coding sequence is TGCGCCAGCAGCCTTAGCGGGGCCCCAGATACGCAGTATTTT. It is translated as CASSLSGAPDTQYF.

This chain uses TRBV29-1 with TRBJ1-4, with D maybe TRBD1 (6 bases). The CDR3 is 14 amino acids. Deletions cut 7 bases from V and 8 bases from J, with 20 bases between. Germline V lookup: CDR1 SQVTM, CDR2 ANQGSEA. Here the CDR3 DNA reads TGCAGCGCAAACTTGGGGGCGCATAGAGAAAAACTGTTTTTT. Translated: CSANLGAHREKLFF.

V is TRBV7-2 and J is TRBJ1-5, with D possibly matching TRBD1 (6 bases). Germline loops: CDR1 SGHTA, CDR2 FQGNSA. The CDR3 covers 15 residues. The V and J ends lost 7 bases and 0 bases respectively, with 13 bases between them. CDR3 region: CASNKDSNSNQPQHF. In DNA, the CDR3 is TGTGCCAGCAACAAGGACAGTAATAGCAATCAGCCCCAGCATTTT. Variable domain in full (rest from reference TRBV7-2 and TRBJ1-5): GAGVSQSPSNKVTEKGKDVELRCDPISGHTALYWYRQSLGQGLEFLIYFQGNSAPDKSGLPSDRFSAERTGGSVSTLTIQRTQQEDSAVYLCASNKDSNSNQPQHFGDGTRLSIL.

This clone was observed a few times. Here the CDR3 reads CASSQDRDRRSPLHF. The DNA of the CDR3 is TGTGCCAGCAGCCAAGACCGGGATCGGCGTTCACCCCTCCACTTT. The chain joins TRBV4-2 to TRBJ1-6; D is unresolved. V was shortened by 0 bases and J by 9 bases, with 12 bases between the two germline ends. Germline loops: CDR1 LGHNA, CDR2 YNFKEQ. The CDR3 sequence is 15 residues long.

The chain uses TRBV27 and TRBJ2-4; the match to TRBD2 covers 7 bases. Trimming cost V 6 bases and J 6 bases; bases outside gene matches: 8. The germline V gene encodes CDR1 MNHEY and CDR2 SMNVEV (reference sequence). The CDR3 spans 14 residues. The CDR3: CASRGSGGGNIQYF. DNA of the CDR3: TGTGCCAGCAGAGGAAGCGGCGGGGGAAACATTCAGTACTTC.

The chain joins TRBV11-3 to TRBJ1-4, with TRBD1 identical over 8 bases. Germline-derived CDR1 and CDR2 are SGHNT and YENEEA. CDR3 length equals 13 residues. The ends lost 6 bases at V and 3 bases at J; junction bases unmatched: 0. CDR3 region: CASRGQANEKLFF. In nucleotides, the CDR3 is TGTGCCAGCAGGGGACAGGCTAATGAAAAACTGTTTTTT.

J is TRBJ2-2 and V is TRBV29-1, with 7 bases fitting TRBD1. V lost 4 bases to trimming and J lost 4 bases; unmatched junction nucleotides: 18. CDR1 is SQVTM and CDR2 is ANQGSEA in the germline V gene. The CDR3 length is 18 residues. The CDR3 DNA is TGCAGCGTTGTGTGGGGCGCTCCGGACAGGTCGGTCACCGGGGAGCTGTTTTTT. Its protein product is CSVVWGAPDRSVTGELFF.

The chain joins TRBV2 to TRBJ2-3; D perhaps matches TRBD2 (5 bases). Per the germline V gene, CDR1 is SNHLY and CDR2 is FYNNEI. This CDR3 contains 13 residues. With 3 bases removed from V and 7 bases from J, the gap between germline ends came to 11 bases. The CDR3 nucleotides read TGTGCCAGCAGTGACGTCGCGGGCCATACGCAGTATTTT. The encoded protein is CASSDVAGHTQYF.

The rearrangement links TRBV30 to TRBJ1-2, with D perhaps TRBD1 (6 bases). In germline, CDR1 is GTSNPN, CDR2 SVGIG (reference sequence). The CDR3 spans 15 residues. V was clipped by 4 bases and J by 8 bases, with 23 bases between them. The CDR3 DNA follows: TGTGCCTGGATTAAGACGAGGGCAGGGGATGGCGGCTACACCTTC. It translates to CAWIKTRAGDGGYTF.

V is TRBV7-9 and J is TRBJ2-1, with TRBD1 matching over 9 bases. V was clipped by 5 bases and J by 8 bases; unmatched bases: 7. Per the germline V gene, CDR1 is SEHNR and CDR2 is FQNEAQ (reference sequence). The CDR3 spans 14 residues. The CDR3 DNA is TGTGCCAGCAGCCCCGGGACAGGGTACGATGAGCAGTTCTTC. Its translation: CASSPGTGYDEQFF.

This chain connects TRBV7-9 to TRBJ2-7; tentative D call: TRBD2 (5 bases). The CDR3 is made up of 15 amino acids. Germline V gene sequence: CDR1 SEHNR, CDR2 FQNEAQ (reference sequence). Trimming stripped 5 bases from V and 1 base from J, with 15 bases between. The CDR3 DNA follows: TGTGCCAGCAGCCCCGCCGACACTAGGTCCTACGAGCAGTACTTC. Translation: CASSPADTRSYEQYF.

The chain uses TRBV5-4 and TRBJ1-1; TRBD1 matches at 7 bases. This CDR3 spans 15 amino acids. Per the germline V gene, CDR1 is SGHNT and CDR2 is YYREEE (reference sequence). Trimming removed 4 bases from V and 0 bases from J; junction bases left unmatched: 6. The CDR3 spells CASSKKTGVNTEAFF. The CDR3 nucleotides are TGTGCCAGCAGCAAGAAAACAGGGGTGAACACTGAAGCTTTCTTT.

CDR3 sequence reads: CASSIPGFHNEQFF. The CDR3 bases are TGTGCCAGCAGCATACCAGGGTTCCACAATGAGCAGTTCTTC. The rearrangement joins TRBV21-1 to TRBJ2-1; TRBD1 was called by the table and not checked on the DNA. TRBV21-1 is deemed a pseudogene. The CDR3 extends over 14 amino acids.